This entry features one TCR beta chain sequence. The antigen is undetermined. The data derive from a study of persistence of HIV-infected CD4 T cells. Sequencing used immunoSEQ version 4 in survey mode. Sequenced by immunoSEQ multiplex PCR; TCRdb stores in-frame clones only, minus some. The data show about 48,000 clones, under 85% seen once. The stimulus was lysate of CMV-infected fibroblasts, about 10 ug/mL. Sorted nonresponding memory CD4+ T cells were CD40L-negative, CD69-negative, CD45RO-high. Plasma HIV-1 RNA stayed below 50 copies/mL for at least 4 years. Stimulated PBMCs had first been depleted of CD8+ T cells. CD8-depleted PBMCs were stimulated less than 20 hours with anti-CD28/CD49d costimulation, CD40-blocking antibody and enfuvirtide. The germline V gene has CDR1 SGHTA and CDR2 FQGTGA. The CDR3 has 13 residues. The V end was cut by 5 bases, the J end by 5 bases, with 12 bases between.

Sequencing was performed on CD4+ T cells sorted from PBMCs after roughly 20-hour stimulation, taken from a patient who received antiretroviral therapy. The chain carries TRBV7-3 and TRBJ2-5; the D gene is possibly TRBD2 (6 bases). The sequence was collected from an adult man with HIV who was CMV-seropositive. In nucleotides, the CDR3 is TGTGCCAGCAGCCCTACTAGCACCGAGACCCAGTACTTC. Its translation: CASSPTSTETQYF.